The present entry profiles one T cell receptor beta chain with its context. Its target is not known. Other nucleotide sequences from this sample produce the same CDR3. The study pooled second doses at about 4 or about 12 weeks. These data belong to a study of T cell responses to AZD1222 COVID-19 vaccine. Study-wide findings and caveats: An increase in Spike-specific TCR breadth and depth was observed after two AZD1222 doses. Females made up more of the donors, who were largely white British, and clonal diversity may have come out too low.

Germline V gene data show CDR1 as SGHRS and CDR2 as YFSETQ. Between the trimmed V and J ends, which lost 2 bases and 5 bases, there was a span of 7 bases. This CDR3 is 12 amino acids long. Libraries were prepared by immunoSEQ multiplex PCR; TCRdb keeps only in-frame clonotypes and omits some of them. The table includes 120,000 or so clones, roughly 90% detected once. The chain employs TRBV5-1 and TRBJ1-1; a possible D gene is TRBD1 (5 bases). The sequence derives from an adult who received the AZD1222 COVID-19 vaccine. The sample was peripheral blood, taken 28 days after the second AZD1222 dose. CDR3 region: CASSLGDTEAFF. The CDR3 nucleotides read TGCGCCAGCAGCTTAGGGGATACTGAAGCTTTCTTT.